This T cell receptor (beta chain) was documented in a study of T cell responses to AZD1222 COVID-19 vaccine (dated by TCRdb to the early 2020s). Regarding the complete study: AZD1222 recipients with second doses at about 4 weeks or about 12 weeks were pooled, because spike-specific TCR depth and breadth did not differ between schedules. A total of 230 to 250 trial participants underwent TCR sequencing, of whom about 200 had received two doses of AZD1222 and 26 had received two doses of the MenACWY control vaccine. Trial participants were enrolled by age into subgroups of 18-55, 56-69 and 70-plus years, and around 150, 28 and 57 TCR-sequenced participants, respectively, were included in these subgroups.

V is cut back by 2 bases and J by 5 bases, with 2 bases in the junction unmatched. Its CDR3 holds 15 amino acids, cysteine through phenylalanine. The sequence is cut down to CDR3 DNA, 45 bases in frame from base 1. Via the germline V gene, CDR1 is MRHNA and CDR2 SNTAGT. The CDR3 regions of human TCRbeta chains were analyzed by immunosequencing. The published analysis was carried out like this. TCRs in the repertoires were matched against a reference library of SARS-CoV-2-specific TCRs that had been generated with the MIRA antigen-specificity platform. Breadth was defined as the fraction of unique TCRs that were SARS-CoV-2-associated, and depth was defined as the fraction of total T cells that were SARS-CoV-2-associated. Using the MIRA data, each spike-specific TCR was mapped to the spike region that the TCR reacts to and placed in a CD4 or CD8 class. Log10-transformed breadth and depth values were compared by one-way ANOVA with Sidak's multiple comparisons tests. TCRdb re-hosts the immuneACCESS table, in-frame sequences only. Its copies lack some clones; in the studies checked, an unresolved V gene accounts for under half of them, and the cause for the rest is not known. That table furnishes V, J and clone size, whereas the DNA furnished D and trimming. This sample holds tens of thousands of clones; approximately 90% were observed only once. The ten most abundant clones make up approximately 30% of the sample.

In light of the paper, this sample's time point label describes: baseline before first vaccination. The vaccinee samples were drawn from two UK trials, COV001 and COV002, one of which was a single-blind randomized controlled phase 2/3 trial testing AZD1222 (ChAdOx1 nCoV-19) in healthy adults. Trial participant PBMC samples were collected at day 0 and day 28 after the second dose for TCRbeta chain sequencing. With regard to this clone: What antigen it recognizes has not been identified. No base quality values were provided; no much bigger clone lies one nucleotide off.

What the authors observed across the whole study: The vaccine-associated CD4 TCRs covered the entire spike protein, and the dominant responses fell in regions 160-218 and 743-854. Epitopes outside the regions mutated in the B.1.351 and B.1.1.7 variants were reportedly recognized by nearly half of the unique spike-specific TCRs. After two AZD1222 doses, spike-specific TCR breadth and depth were significantly higher than at day 0 and than in MenACWY recipients. Only a handful of AZD1222 recipients were SARS-CoV-2 seropositive at baseline, limiting conclusions about previously exposed vaccinees. In the small 56-69-year group, the increase in depth fell short of significance, most likely because of low power. Because no day 14 peak-response samples were available, repertoires were characterized only after the peak T cell response. Most participants were white British and females outnumbered males, and the authors suggested that clonal diversity may have been underestimated.

The receptor was isolated from an adult in good health. The chain is encoded by TRBV6-4 joined to TRBJ2-3; 12 middle bases align to TRBD2. The material was peripheral blood, obtained on day 0 of AZD1222 vaccination. The DNA sequence is given as TGTGCCAGCAGTGACCTAGCGGGAGGGAAAGATACGCAGTATTTT. Its coded protein is CASSDLAGGKDTQYF.